This TCR beta chain was recorded in a study of cytomegalovirus exposure and HLA in healthy donors. Findings of the study overall: According to a later analysis, most TCR beta chains associated with CMV appeared HLA-restricted.

Germline V gene lookup returns CDR1 MDHEN and CDR2 SYDVKM. Between the trimmed V and J ends, which lost 8 bases and 1 base, there was a span of 8 bases. The CDR3 sequence is 12 residues long. The table lists this clone with a few counts. Its antigen is still unknown. Primers included in the PCR were 60 Vbeta and 13 Jbeta primers. The table came from immunoSEQ multiplex PCR; TCRdb's copy has only in-frame clones and leaves some out. The table includes some 150,000 clones, about four fifths detected once. This clonotype was obtained from a man aged 25 to 40 in good health and CMV-seronegative. V and J are TRBV28 and TRBJ1-2; D call uncertain. Sequencing was carried out using PBMCs. CDR3 nucleotides: TGTGCCAGCTTTTCTTTTAACTATGGCTACACCTTC. It encodes CASFSFNYGYTF.